This T cell receptor (beta chain) emerged from a study of blood T cell repertoires in COVID-19. In the original processing: The assay estimated nucleated cells by amplifying reference gene primers. Repertoires were generated with immunoSEQ multiplex PCR, while TCRdb's copy carries only in-frame clones and drops some. V and J calls and clone size come straight from that table; D and trimming were deduced from the DNA. Among approximately 190,000 clones listed, under 90% were seen once. The clonotype originates from a man at least 80 years old with acute or convalescent COVID-19. Sequencing was carried out using peripheral blood.

The CDR3 loop is CSSRTGDGYTF. CDR3 nucleotides: TGCAGCTCTAGGACAGGGGATGGCTACACCTTC. The gene calls are TRBV29-1 and TRBJ1-2; 9 bases are shared with TRBD1. CDR1 is SQVTM and CDR2 is ANQGSEA in the germline V gene. This CDR3 contains 11 residues. V trimming: 8 bases; J trimming: 6 bases; junction bases outside the gene matches: 4. Based on the CDR3 plus reference TRBV29-1 and TRBJ1-2, the full variable domain is SAVISQKPSRDICQRGTSLTIQCQVDSQVTMMFWYRQQPGQSLTLIATANQGSEATYESGFVIDKFPISRPNLTFSTLTVSNMSPEDSSIYLCSSRTGDGYTFGSGTRLTVV.